The source of this TCR beta chain is a study of cytomegalovirus exposure and HLA in healthy donors. Overall study context: An earlier analysis found fewer than 140 million unique TCR beta sequences from roughly 170 million T cells.

Primers included in the PCR were 60 Vbeta and 13 Jbeta primers. Libraries were prepared by immunoSEQ multiplex PCR; TCRdb keeps only in-frame clonotypes and omits some of them. The sample's table shows roughly 200,000 clones. The receptor was isolated from a man aged 25-45 years in good health and CMV-seronegative. The sequenced material came from PBMCs.

The CDR3 here is CASSYEGAGVTEAFF. The CDR3 nucleotides are TGTGCCAGCAGTTACGAGGGCGCGGGGGTCACTGAAGCTTTCTTT. The V and J genes are TRBV6-5 and TRBJ1-1, with D possibly TRBD1 on 5 matching bases. CDR3 size: 15 residues. Looked up from germline, CDR1 is MNHEY and CDR2 is SVGAGI. Trimming pared 2 bases from V and 4 bases from J, leaving 14 bases between.